Listed here are 3 T cell receptor beta chains from one sample, sequenced in a study of T cell responses to AZD1222 COVID-19 vaccine (dated by TCRdb to the early 2020s). The time point label, read with the paper, signifies: about 28 days (+/-7) after the second vaccine dose. The library was built by means of the immunoSEQ multiplex PCR assay. In its TCRdb copy, this immuneACCESS table keeps in-frame sequences only and misses some clones. Where compared with another copy, unresolved V genes explain less than half of these, and the others have no known cause. Across this sample there are 95,000 to 100,000 clones, with approximately 84% seen only once. 14% of the sample belongs to the ten largest clones. The specimen comprised peripheral blood, sampled 28 days after the second AZD1222 dose. The source is an adult who received the AZD1222 COVID-19 vaccine.

In its sample, this clone was seen once. This sequence joins TRBV15 and TRBJ1-2; a weak D match, TRBD1 (6 bases). Trimming stripped 6 bases from V and 4 bases from J, with 15 bases between. Germline V gene lookup returns CDR1 LNHNV and CDR2 YYDKDF (reference sequence). The CDR3 is made up of 14 amino acids. The CDR3 DNA sequence: TGTGCCACCAGGACAGGAGGGGATCCCTATGGCTACACCTTC. Protein sequence: CATRTGGDPYGYTF.

V and J are TRBV6-4 and TRBJ1-5, with 7 positions matching TRBD1. The CDR3 extends over 14 amino acids. Germline assignment: CDR1 MRHNA and CDR2 SNTAGT. J lost 6 bases, V lost 4 bases, and 6 bases had no gene match. CDR3 residues: CASSASGGTQPQHF. CDR3 sequence (DNA): TGTGCCAGCAGTGCCTCAGGGGGTACTCAGCCCCAGCATTTT.

V usage is TRBV19 and J usage is TRBJ1-2; D gene ambiguous. The ends were cut back, 4 bases at V and 3 bases at J, with 9 bases in the middle. Germline V CDR1 and CDR2: LNHDA, SQIVND (reference sequence). This CDR3 spans 13 amino acids. The CDR3 spells CASSNSFYYGYTF. CDR3 DNA sequence: TGTGCCAGTAGTAACAGCTTCTACTATGGCTACACCTTC.